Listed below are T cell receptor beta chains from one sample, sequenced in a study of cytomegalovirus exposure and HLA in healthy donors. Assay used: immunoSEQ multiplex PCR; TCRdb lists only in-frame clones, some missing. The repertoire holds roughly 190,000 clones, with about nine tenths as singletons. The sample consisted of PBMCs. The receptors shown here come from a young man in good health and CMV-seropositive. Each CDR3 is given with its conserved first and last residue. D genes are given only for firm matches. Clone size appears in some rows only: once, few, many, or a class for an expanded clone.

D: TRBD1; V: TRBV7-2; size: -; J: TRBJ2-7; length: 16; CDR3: CASSFRQGAGSYEQYF; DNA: TGTGCCAGCAGCTTCAGACAGGGGGCCGGGTCCTACGAGCAGTACTTC
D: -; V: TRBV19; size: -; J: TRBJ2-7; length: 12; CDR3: CASSKSGNEQYF; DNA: TGTGCCAGTAGTAAATCAGGGAACGAGCAGTACTTC
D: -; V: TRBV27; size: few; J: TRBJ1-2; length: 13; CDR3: CASSFGKNYGYTF; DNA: TGTGCCAGCAGTTTCGGCAAAAACTATGGCTACACCTTC
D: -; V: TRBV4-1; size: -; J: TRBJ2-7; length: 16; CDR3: CASSQDPGQGFYEQYF; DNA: TGCGCCAGCAGCCAGGACCCCGGCCAGGGTTTCTACGAGCAGTACTTC
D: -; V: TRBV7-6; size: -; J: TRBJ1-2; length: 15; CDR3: CASSPTGPTARGYTF; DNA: TGTGCCAGCAGCCCAACCGGGCCTACGGCGCGGGGCTACACCTTC
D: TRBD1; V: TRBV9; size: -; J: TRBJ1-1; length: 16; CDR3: CASSVGQGIVNTEAFF; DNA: TGTGCCAGCAGCGTAGGACAGGGAATAGTGAACACTGAAGCTTTCTTT
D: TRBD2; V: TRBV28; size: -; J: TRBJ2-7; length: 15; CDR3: CASRGGTGGDYEQYF; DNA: TGTGCCAGCAGAGGGGGGACGGGAGGGGACTACGAGCAGTACTTC
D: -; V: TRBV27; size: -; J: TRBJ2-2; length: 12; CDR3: CASSLGGGELFF; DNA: TGTGCCAGCAGTTTAGGGGGCGGGGAGCTGTTTTTT
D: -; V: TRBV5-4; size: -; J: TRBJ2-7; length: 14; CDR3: CASSFQGSSYEQYF; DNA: TGTGCCAGCAGCTTTCAAGGGAGCTCCTACGAGCAGTACTTC
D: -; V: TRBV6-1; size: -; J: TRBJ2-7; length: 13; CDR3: CATSHSQKIEQYF; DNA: TGTGCCACCTCTCATTCCCAAAAAATCGAGCAGTACTTC
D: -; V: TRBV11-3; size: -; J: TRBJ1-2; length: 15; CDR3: CASSFAARANYGYTF; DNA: TGTGCCAGCAGCTTTGCGGCCCGAGCTAACTATGGCTACACCTTC
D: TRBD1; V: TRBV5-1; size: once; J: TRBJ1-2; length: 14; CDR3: CASNPASTGDGYTF; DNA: TGCGCCAGCAACCCCGCATCAACAGGGGATGGCTACACCTTC
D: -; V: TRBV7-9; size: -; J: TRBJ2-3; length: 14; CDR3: CASTPGQNTDTQYF; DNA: TGTGCCAGCACCCCAGGGCAGAACACAGATACGCAGTATTTT
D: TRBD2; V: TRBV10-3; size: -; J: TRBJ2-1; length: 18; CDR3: CAISGGGAGGGPYNEQFF; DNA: TGTGCCATCAGTGGGGGGGGAGCGGGAGGAGGCCCCTACAATGAGCAGTTCTTC
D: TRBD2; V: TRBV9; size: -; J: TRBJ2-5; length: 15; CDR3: CASSVGTSGGETQYF; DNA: TGTGCCAGCAGCGTCGGGACTAGCGGAGGAGAGACCCAGTACTTC
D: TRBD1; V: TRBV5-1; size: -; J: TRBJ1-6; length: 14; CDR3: CASSPDRNNSPLHF; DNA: TGCGCCAGCAGCCCGGACAGGAATAATTCACCCCTCCACTTT
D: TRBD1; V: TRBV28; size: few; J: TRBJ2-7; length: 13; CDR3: CASGGQGSHEQYF; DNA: TGTGCCTCGGGGGGACAGGGGTCCCACGAGCAGTACTTC
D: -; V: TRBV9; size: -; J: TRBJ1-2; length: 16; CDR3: CASSVDRYDVNYGYTF; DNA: TGTGCCAGCAGCGTGGACCGGTATGATGTTAACTATGGCTACACCTTC